These 14 T cell receptor beta chains were sequenced from one sample in a study of tumor-infiltrating lymphocytes in oesophageal squamous cell carcinoma. TCRdb re-called the PCR reads with MiXCR, one entry per CDR3 protein. The sample holds 10,000 to 15,000 distinct CDR3 sequences, roughly 51% seen once. Specimen: esophageal tumor tissue. The receptors here all came from a male donor with esophageal squamous cell carcinoma.

This clonotype occurred a few times. V and J are TRBV28 and TRBJ1-2; the D gene is possibly TRBD1 (6 bases). V shed 9 bases and J shed 2 bases, with 16 bases lying between them. Per the germline V gene, CDR1 is MDHEN and CDR2 is SYDVKM. CDR3 length equals 14 residues. DNA for the CDR3: TGTGCCAGTCGGCAAGGGGGAACGAACTATGGCTACACCTTC. Translating it yields CASRQGGTNYGYTF.

This sequence joins TRBV28 and TRBJ2-3, with 12 positions matching TRBD2. This CDR3 region has 15 residues. The V segment lost 7 bases and the J segment 3 bases; nucleotides outside the gene matches: 5. CDR1 and CDR2 (germline): MDHEN, SYDVKM. This CDR3 reads CASKRLAGVTDTQYF. DNA for the CDR3: TGTGCCAGCAAGAGACTAGCGGGAGTAACAGATACGCAGTATTTT.

Notes on this clonotype: The junction differs from germline at one of its ends, possibly a read error. The V gene is TRBV5-3, the J gene TRBJ2-7, with TRBD2 matching over 9 bases. TRBV5-3 is labeled an ORF, and its function is uncertain. This CDR3 is built from 16 residues. The CDR3 DNA follows: TGCGCCAGCAGCTTGGGGGCGGGAGGGGGCTCCTACGAGCAGTACTTC. It specifies CASSLGAGGGSYEQYF.

In this sample, this clonotype is medium-sized (0.01 to 0.1%). This chain connects TRBV5-1 to TRBJ2-3; no definite D call. This CDR3 is built from 16 residues. The V gene lost 2 bases and the J gene lost 0 bases, with 13 bases spanning the gap. CDR1 SGHRS and CDR2 YFSETQ come from the germline V gene. The CDR3 region has the DNA TGCGCCAGCAGCTTTTCTAGTTTCTCTAGCACAGATACGCAGTATTTT. It translates to CASSFSSFSSTDTQYF.

The CDR3 is CASSLQLAEETQYF. CDR3 DNA: TGCGCCAGCAGCCTACAATTGGCGGAGGAGACCCAGTACTTC. The chain combines TRBV4-3 with TRBJ2-7; unclear D gene. The tail of the sequence fits TRBJ2-5 better, so the J call may be wrong. Looked up from germline, CDR1 is LGHNA and CDR2 is YSLEER. The CDR3 extends over 14 amino acids.

This clonotype came up a few times. Compared with germline, one end of the junction differs, possibly owing to a read error. This chain links TRBV7-2 with TRBJ2-7; D possibly corresponds to TRBD1 (5 bases). CDR1 and CDR2 from the germline V gene are SGHTA and FQGNSA. The CDR3 length is 12 residues. CDR3 amino acids: CASSPGLAPLHF. As DNA, the CDR3 is TGTGCCAGCAGCCCAGGGTTGGCACCCCTCCACTTC.

V usage is TRBV7-3 and J usage is TRBJ2-1; D could derive from TRBD1 or TRBD2 (5 bases each). The tail of the sequence fits TRBJ2-7 better, so the J call may be wrong. This CDR3 is built from 15 residues. Germline lookup yields CDR1 SGHTA and CDR2 FQGTGA. In nucleotides, the CDR3 is TGTGCCAGCAGCCGGGACGGGGCCCACTCTTACGAGCAGTACTTC. Translated, it gives CASSRDGAHSYEQYF.

V is TRBV6-9 and J is TRBJ1-1; D is possibly TRBD1 (5 bases). V lost 3 bases and J 1 base, leaving 12 bases between the germline ends. The CDR3 contains 15 residues. CDR1 and CDR2 (germline): MNHGY, SVAAGI. CDR3: CASSYKGTTNTEAFF. CDR3 coding DNA: TGTGCCAGCAGTTACAAAGGGACTACGAACACTGAAGCTTTCTTT.

This clonotype was counted between two and nine times. This chain links TRBV7-9 with TRBJ2-5; D unclear. The DNA end is more similar to TRBJ2-1, so the J call may be wrong. The CDR3 contains 12 residues. Germline loops: CDR1 SEHNR, CDR2 FQNEAQ (reference sequence). Written as DNA, the CDR3 is TGTGCCAGCAGCGTTATCAGCAATGAGCAGTTCTTC. The encoded protein is CASSVISNEQFF.

To note about this clonotype: The missing conserved phenylalanine or tryptophan at the end of this CDR3 makes a read error likely. The chain couples TRBV7-3 to TRBJ1-2; the D is unclear. Trimming shortened V by 2 bases and J by 2 bases, and 3 bases separated the two germline ends. CDR3 size: 12 residues. CDR1 is SGHTA, CDR2 FQGTGA, per germline. The CDR3 coding sequence is TGTGCCAGCAGCTTAGAAAACTATGGCTACACCTTA. Protein product: CASSLENYGYTL.

The CDR3, as DNA: TGTGCCAGCAGCTTATCAACGGGGACACCTCTCTCTGGGGCCAACGTCCTGACTTTC. Amino acids: CASSLSTGTPLSGANVLTF. V is TRBV11-2 and J is TRBJ2-6; maybe TRBD1 (6 bases). The CDR3 covers 19 residues. The V end was cut by 2 bases, the J end by 0 bases, with 17 bases between. From germline, CDR1 is SGHAT and CDR2 FQNNGV.

The chain employs TRBV7-4 and TRBJ2-3, with 13 bases fitting TRBD2. Germline-derived CDR1 and CDR2 are SGHVT and SQSDAQ. CDR3 length: 17 amino acids. V lost 0 bases and J lost 3; bases outside the gene matches: 3. The CDR3 DNA is TGTGCCAGCAGCTTAGCTGGACTAGCGGGAGCGACAGATACGCAGTATTTT. This sequence encodes CASSLAGLAGATDTQYF.

The sample holds many counts of this clonotype. This chain connects TRBV11-2 to TRBJ2-6; D gene unclear. This CDR3 region has 14 residues. V was clipped by 2 bases and J by 0 bases, with 2 bases between them. CDR1 and CDR2 from the germline V gene are SGHAT and FQNNGV. This CDR3 is CASSLSSGANVLTF. The CDR3 bases are TGTGCCAGCAGCTTATCCTCTGGGGCCAACGTCCTGACTTTC.

Concerning this clonotype itself: This may stem from a read error, because a much larger clone lies one nucleotide away. The V call is TRBV5-6, the J call TRBJ2-1; a weak D match, TRBD2 (5 bases). TRBJ2-7 explains the end of the DNA better; the J call may be wrong. This CDR3 has 15 residues. Germline V gene sequence: CDR1 SGHDT, CDR2 YYEEEE. The CDR3 region is CASSSLGSSYNEQYF. CDR3 coding DNA: TGTGCCAGCAGTTCGTTAGGGAGTTCCTACAATGAGCAGTACTTC.